The entry below gives a single TCR beta chain sequence along with its context. Patients of the Seattle cohort, enrolled during active infection, were followed longitudinally. This entry belongs to a study of blood T cell repertoires in COVID-19. Study context: The United States, Italy and Spain were the sources of the acute and convalescent COVID-19 samples. PBMCs, B-cell-depleted T cells, or T cells were the source of the cDNA or gDNA that made up the material.

Trimming removed 0 bases from V and 0 bases from J, with 9 bases in between. Germline CDR1 SGHTA, CDR2 FQGNSA. The CDR3 spans 15 residues. In the study's own analysis: Cell counts per sample came from amplifying reference gene primers. Sequenced by immunoSEQ multiplex PCR; TCRdb stores in-frame clones only, minus some. Clone size and the V and J calls come from that table; the DNA yielded D and trimming. Of some 110,000 clones listed, 80% to 95% are singletons. The source material was peripheral blood. This TCR was sampled from a man aged 45-65 years with COVID-19, enrolled during active disease. This rearrangement joins TRBV7-2 to TRBJ2-7, with D unclear. In DNA, the CDR3 is TGTGCCAGCAGCTTAGCATCCGGGTCCTCCTACGAGCAGTACTTC. It translates to CASSLASGSSYEQYF.